These 8 T cell receptor beta chains were all obtained from the same sample, sequenced in a study of blood T cell dynamics during melanoma immunotherapy. Sequencing was performed with immunoSEQ multiplex PCR; in TCRdb, only in-frame clones are kept and a portion is missing. The repertoire holds around 6,600 clones, 80% seen once, with 25% to 35% in the top ten. The time point is: pre-treatment baseline. Sequencing used blood, obtained from a patient treated with checkpoint blockade. These receptors were taken from a human donor with melanoma.

This clone appeared a few times. The J gene is TRBJ2-7, the V gene TRBV29-1, with 12 bases matching TRBD2. The CDR3 sequence is 15 residues long. The germline V gene has CDR1 SQVTM and CDR2 ANQGSEA. The V segment lost 7 bases and the J segment 7 bases; nucleotides outside the gene matches: 14. The CDR3 sequence: CSAQGASGRGWEQYF. The CDR3 DNA reads TGCAGCGCACAGGGTGCTAGCGGGAGGGGTTGGGAGCAGTACTTC.

This clone has just one count. The rearrangement joins TRBV6-6 to TRBJ2-1; D perhaps matches TRBD1 (6 bases). Germline CDR1 and CDR2: MNHNY and SVGAGI (reference sequence). The CDR3 loop spans 14 amino acids. The V end lost 6 bases, the J end lost 7 bases, and 16 bases lay between the germline ends. Written as DNA, the CDR3 is TGTGCCAGCAGCCGCTCTGGGGGCAATAATGAGCAGTTCTTC. This translates into CASSRSGGNNEQFF.

This chain uses TRBV11-2 with TRBJ2-2; D is ambiguous. This CDR3 is built from 16 residues. V was cut by 3 bases and J by 5 bases, with 16 bases left in between. Germline CDR1 reads SGHAT; CDR2 reads FQNNGV. CDR3 DNA sequence: TGTGCCAGCAGCTTTCTTGGGTTTGGTGGTACCGGGGAGCTGTTTTTT. It translates to CASSFLGFGGTGELFF.

This clone was found once. This chain connects TRBV2 to TRBJ1-2; D remains ambiguous. From germline, CDR1 is SNHLY and CDR2 FYNNEI. Trimming removed 6 bases at V and 8 bases at J, with 10 bases between. This CDR3 is 11 amino acids long. The DNA of the CDR3 is TGTGCCAGCAGCTCCCTTTGGGGCTACACCTTC. Its protein product is CASSSLWGYTF.

This rearrangement joins TRBV30 to TRBJ1-6, with 7 bases that match TRBD1. The CDR3 loop spans 13 amino acids. J was trimmed by 6 bases and V by 3 bases; bases with no gene match: 2. CDR1 is GTSNPN, CDR2 SVGIG, per germline (reference sequence). The CDR3 protein is CAWSRQGNSPLHF. As DNA, the CDR3 is TGTGCCTGGAGCAGACAGGGTAATTCACCCCTCCACTTT. Drawing the rest from reference TRBV30 and TRBJ1-6, the complete variable domain is SQTIHQWPATLVQPVGSPLSLECTVEGTSNPNLYWYRQAAGRGLQLLFYSVGIGQISSEVPQNLSASRPQDRQFILSSKKLLLSDSGFYLCAWSRQGNSPLHFGNGTRLTVT.

This chain joins TRBV6-5 and TRBJ2-2, with 10 positions matching TRBD2. V lost 7 bases and J lost 3; bases outside the gene matches: 2. This CDR3 comprises 14 residues. Germline V gene lookup returns CDR1 MNHEY and CDR2 SVGAGI. Here the CDR3 reads CASTSGRDTGELFF. Written as DNA, the CDR3 is TGTGCCAGCACGAGCGGGAGGGACACCGGGGAGCTGTTTTTT.

The CDR3 sequence is CASSLDMLNEKLFF. CDR3 in DNA: TGTGCCAGCAGCTTAGATATGCTTAATGAAAAACTGTTTTTT. V and J are TRBV11-2 and TRBJ1-4; D remains ambiguous. V was shortened by 0 bases and J by 4 bases, with 6 bases between the two germline ends. Germline V gene data show CDR1 as SGHAT and CDR2 as FQNNGV. This CDR3 is built from 14 residues.

This clone was seen only a few times. This chain links TRBV18 with TRBJ1-3; D might be TRBD1 (5 bases). Germline V gene lookup returns CDR1 KGHSH and CDR2 LQKENI. V lost 0 bases and J 3 bases, leaving 12 bases between the germline ends. The CDR3 loop spans 16 amino acids. The CDR3 spells CASSPPQGAFGNTIYF. CDR3 DNA sequence: TGTGCCAGCTCACCACCACAAGGGGCATTTGGAAACACCATATATTTT.